This T cell receptor (beta chain) was sequenced in a study of blood T cells in healthy people across ages. Study findings and constraints: Lack of knowledge of donor CMV status possibly confounded expanded clonotype changes. Estimated diversity across one million T cells was deemed an underestimate.

Each donor was a healthy Caucasian individual from Russia, aged roughly 6 to 100. Remarks on this clonotype: The antigen remains undetermined.

Together with a sample-barcoded 5' primer, a J-beta primer mix was included in a second PCR lasting about 6 to 11 cycles. Tagging of each cDNA molecule was performed by a template-switch adaptor with 12 random nucleotides. TCRdb recomputed calls from the 5' RACE reads with MiXCR, one row per CDR3 protein. This table holds 1.2 million to 1.5 million distinct CDR3 sequences, approximately 38% found once. CDR3 length: 14 residues. V trimming: 3 bases; J trimming: 0 bases; junction bases outside the gene matches: 5. The germline V gene has CDR1 DFQATT and CDR2 SNEGSKA (reference sequence). The TCR sequence derives from a woman younger than 35 in good health. The chain couples TRBV20-1 to TRBJ2-7; 7 positions match TRBD1. Sequencing used blood. This chain's CDR3 is CSASGQGDSYEQYF. The CDR3 DNA sequence: TGCAGTGCTAGTGGGCAGGGGGACTCCTACGAGCAGTACTTC.